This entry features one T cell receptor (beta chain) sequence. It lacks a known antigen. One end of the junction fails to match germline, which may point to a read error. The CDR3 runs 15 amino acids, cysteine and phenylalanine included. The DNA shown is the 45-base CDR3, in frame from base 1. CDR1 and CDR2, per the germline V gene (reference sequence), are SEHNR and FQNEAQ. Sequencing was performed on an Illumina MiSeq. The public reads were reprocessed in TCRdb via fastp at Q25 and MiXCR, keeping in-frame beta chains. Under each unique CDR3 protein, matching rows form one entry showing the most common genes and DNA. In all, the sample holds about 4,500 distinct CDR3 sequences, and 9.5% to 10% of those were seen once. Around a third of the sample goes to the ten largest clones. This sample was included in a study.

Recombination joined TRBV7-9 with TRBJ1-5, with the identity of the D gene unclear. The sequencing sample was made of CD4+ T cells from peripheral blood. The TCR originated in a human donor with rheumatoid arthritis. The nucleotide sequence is TGTGTCAGCAGCCCTGAAGGTTATAGCAATCAGCCCCAGCATTTT. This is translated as CVSSPEGYSNQPQHF.